A single sample is the source of the 5 T cell receptor beta chains below, sequenced in a study of cytomegalovirus exposure and HLA in healthy donors. PCR employed 60 Vbeta and 13 Jbeta primers. The repertoire was sequenced with immunoSEQ multiplex PCR; TCRdb's copy has only in-frame clones and lacks some. In the table there are 190,000 or so clones, 80% of which are singletons. The specimen was PBMCs. These receptors originate from a boy aged 10-17 years in good health and CMV-seronegative.

This chain uses TRBV5-1 with TRBJ2-5, with TRBD2 matching 9 bases. TRBJ2-7 explains the end of the DNA better; the J call may be wrong. The germline gives CDR1 SGHRS, CDR2 YFSETQ. The CDR3 extends over 17 amino acids. CDR3 amino acids: CASSFSGRGRPSYEQYF. As DNA, the CDR3 is TGCGCCAGCAGCTTTAGCGGGAGAGGACGACCCTCCTACGAGCAGTACTTC.

The chain combines TRBV30 with TRBJ1-2, with a possible D match to TRBD1 (5 bases). The CDR3 length is 13 residues. Trimming took 4 bases from V and 5 from J, leaving 14 bases between them. Per germline, CDR1 GTSNPN and CDR2 SVGIG (reference sequence). DNA of the CDR3: TGTGCCTGGACCCCAGGGTGGTATTATGGCTACACCTTC. Protein product: CAWTPGWYYGYTF.

The J gene is TRBJ1-4, the V gene TRBV25-1; possible D gene TRBD1, 6 bases. Germline V CDR1 and CDR2: MGHDK, SYGVNS. Trimming pared 3 bases from V and 2 bases from J, leaving 16 bases between. The CDR3 loop spans 17 amino acids. The CDR3 DNA sequence: TGTGCCAGCAGTGACTCAAAACAGGGTAGGACTAATGAAAAACTGTTTTTT. Translated, it gives CASSDSKQGRTNEKLFF.

The genes are TRBV18 and TRBJ2-2, with 7 positions matching TRBD1. V was pared by 6 bases and J by 3 bases, with 7 bases of the junction left unmatched. Germline values: CDR1 KGHSH, CDR2 LQKENI. This CDR3 spans 15 amino acids. The CDR3, as DNA: TGTGCCAGCTCCCCCGGGACAGTCGACACCGGGGAGCTGTTTTTT. Translation: CASSPGTVDTGELFF.

This clone was observed a single time. This rearrangement joins TRBV30 to TRBJ1-2, with TRBD1 identical over 8 bases. The length of the CDR3 is 13 residues. V lost 4 bases, J lost 5 bases, and 6 bases stayed unmatched. From germline, CDR1 is GTSNPN and CDR2 SVGIG (reference sequence). The DNA of the CDR3 is TGTGCCTGGAACAGGGGGTTACGTTATGGCTACACCTTC. Its protein product is CAWNRGLRYGYTF.